The clone carrying this T cell receptor beta chain has just a few counts. This entry belongs to a study of blood T cells in healthy people across ages. A second 7 to 11 cycle PCR used barcoded and J-beta primers. TCRdb re-analysed the 5' RACE reads in MiXCR, keeping a single row per CDR3 protein. The table has about 1,400,000 distinct CDR3 sequences, 55% to 75% seen once; the top ten hold roughly 7%. Total RNA, at least 6 micrograms per sample, came from PBMCs. This receptor was identified in a man aged 18 to 29 in good health. What was sequenced was blood.

The CDR3 is CASIYIAGTYYTQYF. The CDR3 DNA is TGTGCCAGCATCTACATAGCCGGGACCTATTATACGCAGTATTTT. This chain uses TRBV6-2 or TRBV6-3 with TRBJ2-3; D may correspond to TRBD1 or TRBD2 (5 bases each). V was shortened by 7 bases and J by 7 bases, with 21 bases between the two germline ends. The CDR3 is 15 amino acids. Germline V gene data show CDR1 as MNHEY and CDR2 as SVGEGT.